A selection of T cell receptor beta chains follows, all from one sample in a study of blood T cell repertoires in COVID-19. Sequencing used immunoSEQ multiplex PCR; TCRdb keeps in-frame clones, though not all of them. In the table there are roughly 59,000 clones, approximately 80% of which are singletons. The sequenced material came from peripheral blood. All receptors derive from a woman older than 75 with acute or convalescent COVID-19. CDR3s include the opening cysteine and the closing phenylalanine or tryptophan. Each record gives: clone size, D gene, J gene, CDR3 length, V gene, CDR3 protein, CDR3 DNA. A D gene is named only where the DNA matches it firmly. Not every row has a clone size; where given, it reads once, few, many or a size class.

NA | NA | TRBJ1-2 | 14 | TRBV5-1 | CASSLAAGNYGYTF | TGCGCCAGCAGCTTGGCAGCGGGAAACTATGGCTACACCTTC
few | TRBD2 | TRBJ2-1 | 16 | TRBV19 | CASSTQSGRAYNEQFF | TGTGCCAGTAGTACCCAGAGCGGGAGGGCCTACAATGAGCAGTTCTTC
once | NA | TRBJ2-6 | 17 | TRBV4-2 | CASSQNSGFSGANVLTF | TGTGCCAGCAGCCAAAATTCAGGGTTCTCTGGGGCCAACGTCCTGACTTTC
NA | NA | TRBJ1-3 | 17 | TRBV9 | CASSVGLGEGSGNTIYF | TGTGCCAGCAGCGTAGGTCTGGGTGAGGGATCTGGAAACACCATATATTTT
once | TRBD2 | TRBJ2-3 | 13 | TRBV2 | CASRAGGEDTQYF | TGTGCCAGCAGGGCGGGGGGCGAGGATACGCAGTATTTT
few | NA | TRBJ2-3 | 17 | TRBV5-5 | CASSLEGRWGGGDTQYF | TGTGCCAGCAGCTTAGAAGGGAGGTGGGGCGGTGGGGATACGCAGTATTTT
NA | TRBD1 | TRBJ2-6 | 16 | TRBV9 | CASSATGGAGANVLTF | TGTGCCAGCAGCGCTACAGGGGGCGCTGGGGCCAACGTCCTGACTTTC
NA | NA | TRBJ1-6 | 15 | TRBV4-1 | CASSQGGPVLSPLHF | TGCGCCAGCAGCCAAGGAGGGCCAGTACTTTCACCCCTCCACTTT
NA | NA | TRBJ1-6 | 14 | TRBV14 | CASSLDFFNSPLHF | TGTGCCAGCAGCCTGGACTTCTTCAATTCACCCCTCCACTTT
NA | TRBD2 | TRBJ2-5 | 17 | TRBV27 | CASRGKGLAGGSETQYF | TGTGCCAGCAGAGGAAAAGGATTAGCGGGAGGGTCAGAGACCCAGTACTTC
NA | NA | TRBJ1-3 | 14 | TRBV3-1/TRBV3-2 | CASGDPGVGNTIYF | TGTGCCAGCGGGGACCCGGGGGTTGGAAACACCATATATTTT
NA | TRBD1 | TRBJ1-4 | 16 | TRBV6-6 | CASSANRGQLNEKLFF | TGTGCCAGCAGCGCGAACCGGGGACAGCTAAATGAAAAACTGTTTTTT
NA | TRBD1 | TRBJ2-2 | 14 | TRBV7-8 | CASSPFTGAGELFF | TGTGCCAGCAGCCCATTTACAGGGGCCGGGGAGCTGTTTTTT
NA | NA | TRBJ2-1 | 11 | TRBV28 | CASSFSNEQFF | TGTGCCAGCAGTTTTAGCAATGAGCAGTTCTTC
few | TRBD1 | TRBJ1-2 | 16 | TRBV27 | CASAPGRGLPNYGYTF | TGTGCCAGCGCCCCGGGTAGGGGGCTCCCTAACTATGGCTACACCTTC
few | TRBD1 | TRBJ1-5 | 14 | TRBV19 | CASSFTGVNQPQHF | TGTGCCAGTAGTTTTACAGGGGTCAATCAGCCCCAGCATTTT
NA | NA | TRBJ2-3 | 14 | TRBV3-1/TRBV3-2 | CASSRLAGTDTQYF | TGTGCCAGCAGCCGATTAGCCGGGACAGATACGCAGTATTTT
NA | NA | TRBJ1-5 | 14 | TRBV15 | CATSTPRSNQPQHF | TGTGCCACCAGCACCCCTCGTAGCAATCAGCCCCAGCATTTT
NA | TRBD2 | TRBJ2-5 | 16 | TRBV5-1 | CASSLAGLVAQETQYF | TGCGCCAGCAGCTTGGCCGGACTAGTCGCCCAAGAGACCCAGTACTTC
NA | TRBD2 | TRBJ2-2 | 17 | TRBV19 | CASSPSGAGGITGELFF | TGTGCCAGTAGTCCCTCGGGTGCGGGAGGTATCACCGGGGAGCTGTTTTTT
few | TRBD1 | TRBJ1-1 | 16 | TRBV27 | CASSLSPTGAYTEAFF | TGTGCCAGCAGTTTATCACCTACAGGGGCCTACACTGAAGCTTTCTTT
NA | NA | TRBJ1-5 | 17 | TRBV11-2 | CASSLGSDTGLGQPQHF | TGTGCCAGCAGCTTAGGAAGTGATACAGGGTTGGGTCAGCCCCAGCATTTT
NA | NA | TRBJ2-7 | 19 | TRBV11-2 | CASSLGRIWEQGRNYEQYF | TGTGCCAGCAGCTTAGGACGTATATGGGAACAGGGTCGAAACTACGAGCAGTACTTC
NA | NA | TRBJ2-3 | 14 | TRBV6-5 | CASSADRSTDTQYF | TGTGCCAGCAGCGCCGACAGGAGCACAGATACGCAGTATTTT
NA | TRBD1 | TRBJ1-5 | 13 | TRBV6-5 | CASRFDRAQPQHF | TGTGCCAGCAGATTCGACAGGGCCCAGCCCCAGCATTTT
NA | TRBD1 | TRBJ1-5 | 16 | TRBV12-5 | CASGLVGTVINQPQHF | TGTGCTAGTGGTTTGGTCGGGACAGTAATCAATCAGCCCCAGCATTTT
NA | NA | TRBJ2-1 | 16 | TRBV7-2 | CASTPTPGFIYNEQFF | TGTGCCAGCACTCCGACACCAGGGTTTATCTACAATGAGCAGTTCTTC
NA | NA | TRBJ2-2 | 11 | TRBV6-1 | CASGSSGELFF | TGTGCCAGCGGTAGTTCCGGGGAGCTGTTTTTT
NA | TRBD2 | TRBJ2-1 | 17 | TRBV6-1 | CASSELGGGSSYNEQFF | TGTGCCAGCAGTGAACTAGGCGGGGGGAGCTCCTACAATGAGCAGTTCTTC
NA | TRBD2 | TRBJ2-2 | 13 | TRBV2 | CASKRGETGELFF | TGTGCCAGCAAACGGGGGGAGACCGGGGAGCTGTTTTTT
NA | NA | TRBJ1-5 | 15 | TRBV18 | CASSPNGQVNQPQHF | TGTGCCAGCTCACCGAATGGACAAGTCAATCAGCCCCAGCATTTT
NA | NA | TRBJ1-2 | 13 | TRBV3-1/TRBV3-2 | CASSQGANYGYTF | TGTGCCAGCAGCCAGGGAGCTAACTATGGCTACACCTTC
NA | TRBD2 | TRBJ2-1 | 16 | TRBV29-1 | CSVLKPTSGRDNEQFF | TGCAGCGTCCTAAAACCGACTAGCGGGAGGGACAATGAGCAGTTCTTC
few | NA | TRBJ2-7 | 12 | TRBV6-5 | CASSSLGAEQYF | TGTGCCAGCAGTTCTCTAGGGGCGGAGCAGTACTTC
NA | NA | TRBJ2-7 | 14 | TRBV5-6 | CASSSPGTEYEQYF | TGTGCCAGCAGCTCACCCGGGACTGAATACGAGCAGTACTTC
NA | NA | TRBJ1-4 | 16 | TRBV5-1 | CASSPPVGTSNEKLFF | TGCGCCAGCAGCCCCCCGGTTGGGACAAGTAATGAAAAACTGTTTTTT
NA | NA | TRBJ1-1 | 15 | TRBV7-2 | CASSLSRQLNTEAFF | TGTGCCAGCAGCTTATCTCGACAGTTGAACACTGAAGCTTTCTTT
NA | TRBD2 | TRBJ2-3 | 15 | TRBV5-1 | CASTISGRAPDTQYF | TGCGCCAGCACCATAAGCGGGAGGGCCCCAGATACGCAGTATTTT
NA | NA | TRBJ2-1 | 19 | TRBV5-1 | CASSPRPVSSPRTNNEQFF | TGCGCCAGCAGCCCCAGGCCTGTTTCTAGCCCTCGTACTAACAATGAGCAGTTCTTC
NA | NA | TRBJ1-1 | 14 | TRBV11-2 | CASTQYGGHTEAFF | TGTGCCAGCACGCAATACGGTGGGCACACTGAAGCTTTCTTT
NA | NA | TRBJ2-1 | 11 | TRBV7-8 | CASTQYNEQFF | TGTGCCAGCACCCAATACAATGAGCAGTTCTTC
NA | NA | TRBJ2-7 | 17 | TRBV5-1 | CASSLGVLALRTYEQYF | TGCGCCAGCAGCTTGGGGGTCCTAGCCCTCAGGACCTACGAGCAGTACTTC
NA | TRBD2 | TRBJ2-5 | 14 | TRBV7-9 | CASSPGGAKETQYF | TGTGCCAGCAGCCCGGGGGGGGCTAAAGAGACCCAGTACTTC
NA | TRBD1 | TRBJ1-4 | 14 | TRBV5-1 | CASSLARGHEKLFF | TGCGCCAGCAGCTTGGCCAGGGGGCATGAAAAACTGTTTTTT
NA | TRBD1 | TRBJ1-5 | 14 | TRBV30 | CAWSVGTGGQPQHF | TGTGCCTGGAGTGTAGGGACAGGGGGTCAGCCCCAGCATTTT
NA | TRBD1 | TRBJ2-7 | 16 | TRBV6-5 | CASSFPSGTGIGEQYF | TGTGCCAGCAGTTTTCCGAGTGGGACAGGGATAGGCGAGCAGTACTTC
NA | TRBD2 | TRBJ2-5 | 17 | TRBV9 | CASSEGLAGVYQETQYF | TGTGCCAGCAGCGAGGGACTAGCGGGGGTCTACCAAGAGACCCAGTACTTC
NA | TRBD1 | TRBJ1-5 | 17 | TRBV7-9 | CASSLGHLQGGGQPQHF | TGTGCCAGCAGCTTAGGACATTTACAGGGGGGCGGTCAGCCCCAGCATTTT
NA | NA | TRBJ2-7 | 15 | TRBV24-1 | CATSDFSTGSYEQYF | TGTGCCACCAGTGATTTCTCGACTGGCTCCTACGAGCAGTACTTC
NA | TRBD2 | TRBJ2-5 | 16 | TRBV2 | CASSEPAGEGQETQYF | TGTGCCAGCAGTGAACCGGCGGGAGAGGGGCAAGAGACCCAGTACTTC
once | TRBD2 | TRBJ2-7 | 13 | TRBV28 | CASSQGLAGVGYF | TGTGCCAGCAGTCAGGGACTAGCGGGAGTTGGATACTTC
NA | TRBD1 | TRBJ1-5 | 15 | TRBV6-6 | CASSLTGLSNQPQHF | TGTGCCAGCAGTTTGACAGGGCTTAGCAATCAGCCCCAGCATTTT
NA | NA | TRBJ2-7 | 13 | TRBV6-1 | CASSDRAKHEQYF | TGTGCCAGCAGTGACAGGGCTAAGCACGAGCAGTACTTC
NA | NA | TRBJ1-4 | 14 | TRBV12-5 | CASGPGGIEEKLFF | TGTGCTAGTGGCCCGGGGGGTATTGAAGAAAAACTGTTTTTT
NA | NA | TRBJ1-3 | 15 | TRBV7-2 | CASSFQGGSGNTIYF | TGTGCCAGCAGCTTCCAGGGTGGCTCTGGAAACACCATATATTTT